One T cell receptor beta chain is described in this entry. What it binds is unknown. The V and J ends lost 1 base and 5 bases, in that order; junction bases with no gene match: 7. Germline CDR1 LGHNA, CDR2 YNFKEQ. The CDR3 is 16 residues long. Profiled with immunoSEQ multiplex PCR; TCRdb holds only in-frame clones, not every one. The sample has about 130,000 clones; about 92% are singletons. The data were taken from a study of graft-versus-host responses after intestinal transplantation. Study as a whole: In this cohort, recipients had multivisceral, liver-intestinal, or isolated intestinal transplants. Each recipient received anti-thymocyte globulin induction, then tacrolimus and steroids for roughly 3 years.

Whole-study findings and limits: Graft-donor T cell macrochimerism in patients accompanied high graft-versus-host to host-versus-graft clonal ratios in allografts. GvH clones appeared in recipient marrow, some first in ileum or blood.

The source material was unstimulated CD4+ T cells sorted from spleen or lymph node cells, sampled before intestinal transplant. This sequence originates from a human donor who received an intestinal transplant. This rearrangement joins TRBV4-2 to TRBJ2-5; 10 bases are shared with TRBD1. As DNA, the CDR3 is TGTGCCAGCAGCCAAGGGACAGGGGGTCCAGGGGAGACCCAGTACTTC. Protein product: CASSQGTGGPGETQYF.